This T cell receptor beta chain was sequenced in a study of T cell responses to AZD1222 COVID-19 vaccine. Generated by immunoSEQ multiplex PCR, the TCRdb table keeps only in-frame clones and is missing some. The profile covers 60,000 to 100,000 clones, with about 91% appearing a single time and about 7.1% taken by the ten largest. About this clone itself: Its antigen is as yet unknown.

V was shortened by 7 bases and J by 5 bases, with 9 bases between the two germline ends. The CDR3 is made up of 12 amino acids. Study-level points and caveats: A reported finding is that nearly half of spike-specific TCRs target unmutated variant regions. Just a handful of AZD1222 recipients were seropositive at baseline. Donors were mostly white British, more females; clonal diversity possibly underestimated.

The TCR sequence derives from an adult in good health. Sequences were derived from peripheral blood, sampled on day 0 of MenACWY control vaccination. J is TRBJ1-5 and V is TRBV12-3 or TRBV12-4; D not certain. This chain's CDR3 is CASTKQDQPQHF. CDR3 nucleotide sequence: TGTGCCAGCACCAAACAAGATCAGCCCCAGCATTTT.